This TCR beta chain was found in a study of shared clonotypes between healthy human individuals. CDR1 is SGHRS, CDR2 YFSETQ, per germline. The CDR3 contains 14 residues. Deletions cut 0 bases from V and 6 bases from J, with 11 bases between. Replicate PCRs from sorted subsets contained around 200 ng DNA, which is some 32,000 T cell genomes. Clones were sequenced by immunoSEQ multiplex PCR, and TCRdb holds only the in-frame ones, with some missing. The sample carries 2 million to 2.5 million clones, 85% to 95% recorded once. Notes on the study in general: Sharing across four donors was seen in 4.5% to 6.5% of naive CD4 clonotypes.

Only one count was recorded for this clone. Its antigen is unidentified. The sample carries other DNA sequences with the same CDR3. This TCR was sampled from a young man in good health. Some clones in this sample may be carry-over from other donors' samples. Sample: naive CD4+ T cells from PBMCs. Subset in this sample: CD45RA+ positively selected. The chain uses TRBV5-1 and TRBJ2-3; D is perhaps TRBD2 (6 bases). The CDR3 nucleotides are TGCGCCAGCAGCTTGGGCGGGAACACTGATACGCAGTATTTT. Its protein is CASSLGGNTDTQYF.